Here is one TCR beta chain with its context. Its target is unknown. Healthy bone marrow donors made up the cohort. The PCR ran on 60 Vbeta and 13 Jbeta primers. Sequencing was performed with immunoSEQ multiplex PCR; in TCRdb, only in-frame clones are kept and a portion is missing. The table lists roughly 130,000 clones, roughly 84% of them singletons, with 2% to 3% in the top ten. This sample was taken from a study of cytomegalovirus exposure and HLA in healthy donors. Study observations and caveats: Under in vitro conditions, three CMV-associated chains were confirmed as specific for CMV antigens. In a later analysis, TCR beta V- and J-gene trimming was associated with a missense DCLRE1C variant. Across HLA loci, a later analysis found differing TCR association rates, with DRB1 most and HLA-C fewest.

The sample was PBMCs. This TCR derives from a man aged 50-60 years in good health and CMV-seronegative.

The DNA for the CDR3 is TGCGCCAGCAGCCAAGAACTGGGGGACTCGCCCCAGCATTTT. Its translation is CASSQELGDSPQHF. This chain uses TRBV4-1 with TRBJ1-5; maybe TRBD1 (5 bases). The germline V gene has CDR1 MGHRA and CDR2 YSYEKL. The CDR3 spans 14 residues. V shed 0 bases and J shed 9 bases, with 12 bases lying between them.